This T cell receptor beta chain was identified during a study of CD8+ T cells in alopecia areata. RNA, once extracted, was reverse transcribed into cDNA for use as the sequencing template. TCRdb's copy holds only in-frame clones and misses some; the assay was immunoSEQ multiplex PCR. The sample has 110,000 to 150,000 clones, approximately 80% seen once; the top ten hold 20% to 25%. Treatment given: oral pan-JAK inhibitor, 5-10 mg twice daily. As regards this clone: The identical CDR3 is also encoded by other nucleotide sequences in the sample.

CDR1 and CDR2 (germline): MNHEY, SMNVEV (reference sequence). The CDR3 sequence is 16 residues long. J was trimmed by 1 base and V by 5 bases; bases with no gene match: 4. The genes are TRBV27 and TRBJ2-3, with 12 bases aligning to TRBD2. The sequence came from a human donor with alopecia areata. The sequenced sample was CD8+ T cells sorted from blood, obtained at week 4, from a patient treated with tofacitinib. The CDR3 DNA reads as TGTGCCAGCAGTCCCCGGACTAGCGGGGGCACAGATACGCAGTATTTT. It specifies CASSPRTSGGTDTQYF.